This T cell receptor (beta chain) came from a study of blood T cells in healthy people across ages. PCR was performed a second time for roughly 7 to 11 cycles using a sample-barcoded 5' primer and a J-beta primer mix. Via MiXCR, TCRdb re-called the 5' RACE reads, giving one row per CDR3 protein. The sample includes around 710,000 distinct CDR3 sequences, roughly 43% of them seen just once. Researchers isolated at least 7 million PBMCs per sample. This clonotype was detected only a few times. Germline V lookup: CDR1 MNHEY, CDR2 SVGEGT. The germline V and J ends were trimmed by 2 bases and 5 bases, with 16 bases remaining between them. The length of the CDR3 is 15 residues.

This receptor was identified in an older woman in good health. The sequenced sample was blood. J is TRBJ2-7 and V is TRBV6-2 or TRBV6-3; a weak D match, TRBD2 (6 bases). The CDR3 DNA reads TGTGCCAGCAGTTACGCGGGTGGAGGGGAAGACGAGCAGTACTTC. The encoded protein is CASSYAGGGEDEQYF.